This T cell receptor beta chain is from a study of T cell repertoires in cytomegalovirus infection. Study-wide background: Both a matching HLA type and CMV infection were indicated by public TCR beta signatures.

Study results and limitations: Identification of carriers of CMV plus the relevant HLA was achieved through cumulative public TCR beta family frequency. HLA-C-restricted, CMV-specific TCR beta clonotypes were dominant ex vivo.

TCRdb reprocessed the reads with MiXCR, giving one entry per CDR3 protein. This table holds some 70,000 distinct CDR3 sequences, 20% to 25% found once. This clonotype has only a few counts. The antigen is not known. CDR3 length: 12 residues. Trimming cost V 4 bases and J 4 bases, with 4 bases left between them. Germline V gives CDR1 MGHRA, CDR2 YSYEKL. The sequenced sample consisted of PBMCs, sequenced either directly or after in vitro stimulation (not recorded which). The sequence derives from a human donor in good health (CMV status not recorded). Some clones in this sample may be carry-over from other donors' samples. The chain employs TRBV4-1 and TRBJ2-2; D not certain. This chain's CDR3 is CASSRPTGELFF. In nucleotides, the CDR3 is TGCGCCAGCAGCCGCCCCACCGGGGAGCTGTTTTTT.